A single T cell receptor beta chain is shown here with its context. This sample is part of a study of blood T cell repertoires in COVID-19. Study details: The study drew acute and convalescent COVID-19 samples from the United States, Italy and Spain.

The CDR3 covers 14 residues. From germline, CDR1 is SGHVS and CDR2 FQNEAQ. The V end lost 5 bases, the J end lost 5 bases, and 16 bases lay between the germline ends. Some clones are missing from TCRdb's copy, which holds only in-frame ones; the method was immunoSEQ multiplex PCR. The table lists 65,000 to 90,000 clones, 82% of them singletons, with roughly 4% in the top ten. The chain has TRBV7-8 and TRBJ2-7; D not resolved. The receptor was derived from a woman aged 55-69 years with acute or convalescent COVID-19. Input material: peripheral blood. The CDR3 region is CASSPVQQSHEQYF. CDR3 nucleotides: TGTGCCAGCAGCCCAGTACAACAGTCCCACGAGCAGTACTTC.